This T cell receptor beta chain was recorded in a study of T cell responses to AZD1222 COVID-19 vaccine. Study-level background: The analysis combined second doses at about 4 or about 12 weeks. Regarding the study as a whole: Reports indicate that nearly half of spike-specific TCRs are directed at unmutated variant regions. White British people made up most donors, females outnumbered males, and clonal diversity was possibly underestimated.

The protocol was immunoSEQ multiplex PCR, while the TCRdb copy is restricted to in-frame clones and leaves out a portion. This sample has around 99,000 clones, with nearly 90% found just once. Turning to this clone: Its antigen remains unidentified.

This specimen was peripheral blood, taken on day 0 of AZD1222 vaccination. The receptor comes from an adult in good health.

CDR3 nucleotides: TGTGCCAGCAGCCCCCGGCGGGCCCAAGAGACCCAGTACTTC. It is translated as CASSPRRAQETQYF. The chain has TRBV13 and TRBJ2-5, with D tentatively TRBD2 (5 bases). V lost 5 bases to trimming and J lost 1 base, with 11 bases between them. The germline gives CDR1 PRHDT, CDR2 FYEKMQ (reference sequence). The CDR3 is made up of 14 amino acids.